Only one count was recorded for the clone carrying this T cell receptor beta chain. Its antigen is as yet unknown. CDR1 and CDR2 from the germline V gene are SGHDT and YYEEEE. The CDR3 contains 16 residues. V gave up 1 base and J gave up 8 bases; unmatched junction bases: 11. This sample was included in a study of T cell responses to AZD1222 COVID-19 vaccine. General study points: Close to half of all spike-specific TCRs reportedly target regions of the variants that are unmutated. Baseline antibody screening turned up just five to seven seropositive AZD1222 recipients.

Using immunoSEQ multiplex PCR, the repertoire was profiled, and TCRdb retains in-frame clones only, with some absent. The sample records over 100,000 clones, about 90% being singletons. The sequencing used peripheral blood, collected on day 0 of AZD1222 vaccination. The chain recombines TRBV5-6 with TRBJ1-4, with 7 bases aligning to TRBD1. The clonotype originates from an adult in good health. CDR3 protein: CASSLLRGPKREKLFF. The CDR3 DNA is TGTGCCAGCAGCTTGTTGAGGGGGCCCAAGCGGGAAAAACTGTTTTTT.